This T cell receptor beta chain is drawn from a study of blood T cell repertoires in COVID-19. The overall study: PBMCs, B-cell-depleted T cells, or T cells provided the cDNA or gDNA that made up the material.

The CDR3 has 14 residues. Germline CDR1 SGHTA, CDR2 FQGTGA. Trimming took 3 bases from V and 6 from J, leaving 14 bases between them. Clones were sequenced by immunoSEQ multiplex PCR, and TCRdb holds only the in-frame ones, with some missing. The sample yields around 300,000 clones, around 85% seen once. The receptor's source is a woman in her 70s with acute or convalescent COVID-19. The chain combines TRBV7-3 with TRBJ1-1, with TRBD1 as a possible D gene (5 bases). Material: peripheral blood. The CDR3 bases are TGTGCCAGCAGCTTGGGTGGGGCCTCGGCTGAAGCTTTCTTT. Residues: CASSLGGASAEAFF.